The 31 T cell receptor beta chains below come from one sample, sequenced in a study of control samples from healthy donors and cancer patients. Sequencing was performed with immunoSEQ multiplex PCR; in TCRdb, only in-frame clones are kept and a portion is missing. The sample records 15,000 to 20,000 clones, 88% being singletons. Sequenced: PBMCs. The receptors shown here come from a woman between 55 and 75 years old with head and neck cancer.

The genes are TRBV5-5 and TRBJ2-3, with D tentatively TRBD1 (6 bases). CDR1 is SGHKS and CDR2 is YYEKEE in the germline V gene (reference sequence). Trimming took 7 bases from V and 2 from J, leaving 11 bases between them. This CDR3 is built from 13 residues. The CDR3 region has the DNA TGTGCCAGCGCTGGACAGACCACAGATACGCAGTATTTT. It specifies CASAGQTTDTQYF.

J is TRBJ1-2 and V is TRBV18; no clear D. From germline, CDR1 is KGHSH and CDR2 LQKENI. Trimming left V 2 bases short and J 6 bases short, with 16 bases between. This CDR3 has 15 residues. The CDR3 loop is CASSPTSEGRDGYTF. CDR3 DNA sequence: TGTGCCAGCTCACCAACCAGTGAAGGGAGGGATGGCTACACCTTC.

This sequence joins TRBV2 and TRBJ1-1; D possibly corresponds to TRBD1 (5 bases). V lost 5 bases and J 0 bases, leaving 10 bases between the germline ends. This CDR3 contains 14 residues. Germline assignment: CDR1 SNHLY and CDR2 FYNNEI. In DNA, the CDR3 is TGTGCCAGCAGTACGGGACTGATGAACACTGAAGCTTTCTTT. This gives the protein CASSTGLMNTEAFF.

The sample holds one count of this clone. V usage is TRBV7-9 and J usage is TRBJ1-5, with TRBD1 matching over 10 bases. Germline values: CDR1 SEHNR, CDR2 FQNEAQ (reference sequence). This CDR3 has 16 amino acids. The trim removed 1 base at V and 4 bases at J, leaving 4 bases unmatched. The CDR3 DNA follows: TGTGCCAGCAGCTTAGTGGGGACAGGGGCGAATCAGCCCCAGCATTTT. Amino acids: CASSLVGTGANQPQHF.

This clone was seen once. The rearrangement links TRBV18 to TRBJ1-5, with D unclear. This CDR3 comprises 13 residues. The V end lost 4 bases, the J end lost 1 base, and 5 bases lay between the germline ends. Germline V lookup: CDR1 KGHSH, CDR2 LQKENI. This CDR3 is CASSLESNQPQHF. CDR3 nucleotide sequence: TGTGCCAGCTCACTCGAGAGCAATCAGCCCCAGCATTTT. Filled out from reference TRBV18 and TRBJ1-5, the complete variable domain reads NAGVMQNPRHLVRRRGQEARLRCSPMKGHSHVYWYRQLPEEGLKFMVYLQKENIIDESGMPKERFSAEFPKEGPSILRIQQVVRGDSAAYFCASSLESNQPQHFGDGTRLSIL.

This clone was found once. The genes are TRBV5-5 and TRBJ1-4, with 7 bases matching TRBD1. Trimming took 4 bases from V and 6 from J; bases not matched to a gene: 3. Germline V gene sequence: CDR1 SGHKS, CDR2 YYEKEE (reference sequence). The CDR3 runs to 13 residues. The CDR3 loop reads CASSAQGYEKLFF. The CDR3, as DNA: TGTGCCAGCAGCGCACAGGGGTATGAAAAACTGTTTTTT.

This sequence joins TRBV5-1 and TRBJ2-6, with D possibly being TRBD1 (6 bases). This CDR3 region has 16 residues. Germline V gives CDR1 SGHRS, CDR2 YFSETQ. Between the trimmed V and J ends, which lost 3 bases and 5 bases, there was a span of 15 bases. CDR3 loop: CASSSGTFARANVLTF. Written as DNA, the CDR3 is TGCGCCAGCAGCTCCGGGACATTCGCTAGGGCCAACGTCCTGACTTTC.

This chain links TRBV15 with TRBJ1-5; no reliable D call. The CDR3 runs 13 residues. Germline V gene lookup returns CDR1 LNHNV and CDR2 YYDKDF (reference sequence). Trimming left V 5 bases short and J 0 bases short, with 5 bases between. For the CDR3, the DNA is TGTGCCACCAGCGGTAATAGCAATCAGCCCCAGCATTTT. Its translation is CATSGNSNQPQHF.

The CDR3 DNA follows: TGTGCCAGCAGCCCGTCCGGACTTACAATGGGAGCTTTCTTT. Amino acid sequence: CASSPSGLTMGAFF. V gene TRBV3-1 (or the pseudogene TRBV3-2) combines with J gene TRBJ1-1, with unresolved D. The V gene's germline CDR1 is LGHDT and CDR2 YNNKEL (reference sequence). The length of the CDR3 is 14 residues. Deletions cut 4 bases from V and 10 bases from J, with 19 bases between.

This chain's CDR3 is CSASPGLAGGQETQYF. The CDR3 bases are TGCAGTGCCAGTCCGGGACTAGCGGGAGGCCAAGAGACCCAGTACTTC. The gene calls are TRBV20-1 and TRBJ2-5, with 15 positions matching TRBD2. Losses at the gene ends were 6 bases for V and 1 base for J; bases not matched to a gene: 6. Germline CDR1 DFQATT, CDR2 SNEGSKA (reference sequence). The CDR3 sequence is 16 residues long.

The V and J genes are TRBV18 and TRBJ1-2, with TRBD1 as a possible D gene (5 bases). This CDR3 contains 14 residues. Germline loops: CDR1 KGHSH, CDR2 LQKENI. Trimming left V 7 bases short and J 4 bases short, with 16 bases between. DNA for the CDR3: TGTGCCAGCTTGGGGGACTCAAAGGGCTATGGCTACACCTTC. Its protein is CASLGDSKGYGYTF.

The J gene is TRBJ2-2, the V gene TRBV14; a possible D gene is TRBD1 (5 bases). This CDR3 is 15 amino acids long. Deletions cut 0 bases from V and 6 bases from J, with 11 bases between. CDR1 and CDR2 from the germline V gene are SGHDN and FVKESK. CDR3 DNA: TGTGCCAGCAGCCAAGAGTGGGGCACGTCCGGGGAGCTGTTTTTT. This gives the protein CASSQEWGTSGELFF.

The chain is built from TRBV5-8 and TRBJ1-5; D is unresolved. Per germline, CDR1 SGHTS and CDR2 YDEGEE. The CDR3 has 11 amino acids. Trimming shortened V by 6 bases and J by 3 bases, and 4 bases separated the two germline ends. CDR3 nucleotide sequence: TGTGCCAGCACCTACAATCAGCCCCAGCATTTT. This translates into CASTYNQPQHF. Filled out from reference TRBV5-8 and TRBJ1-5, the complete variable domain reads EAGVTQSPTHLIKTRGQQATLRCSPISGHTSVYWYQQALGLGLQFLLWYDEGEERNRGNFPPRFSGRQFPNYSSELNVNALELEDSALYLCASTYNQPQHFGDGTRLSIL.

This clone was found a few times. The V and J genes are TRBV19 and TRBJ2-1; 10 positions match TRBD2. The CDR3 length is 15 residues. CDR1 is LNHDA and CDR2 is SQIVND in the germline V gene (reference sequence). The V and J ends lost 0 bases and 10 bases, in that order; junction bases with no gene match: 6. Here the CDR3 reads CASSIDVAGGFEQFF. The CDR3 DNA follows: TGTGCCAGTAGTATAGACGTAGCGGGAGGATTCGAGCAGTTCTTC.

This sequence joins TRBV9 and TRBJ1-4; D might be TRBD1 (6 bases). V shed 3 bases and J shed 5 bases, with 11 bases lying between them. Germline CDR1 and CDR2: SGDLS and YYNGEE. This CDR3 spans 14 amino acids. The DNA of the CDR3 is TGTGCCAGCAGCGCGACAGGCCGAAATGAAAAACTGTTTTTT. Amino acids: CASSATGRNEKLFF. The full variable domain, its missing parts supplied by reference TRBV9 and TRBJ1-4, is DSGVTQTPKHLITATGQRVTLRCSPRSGDLSVYWYQQSLDQGLQFLIQYYNGEERAKGNILERFSAQQFPDLHSELNLSSLELGDSALYFCASSATGRNEKLFFGSGTQLSVL.

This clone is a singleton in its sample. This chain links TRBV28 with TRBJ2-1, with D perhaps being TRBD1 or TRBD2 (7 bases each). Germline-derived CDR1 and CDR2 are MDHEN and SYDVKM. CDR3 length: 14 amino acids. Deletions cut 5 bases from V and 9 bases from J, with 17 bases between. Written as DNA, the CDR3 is TGTGCCAGCAGTCTCTCCCAGGGGGGGGTTGAGCAGTTCTTC. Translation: CASSLSQGGVEQFF.

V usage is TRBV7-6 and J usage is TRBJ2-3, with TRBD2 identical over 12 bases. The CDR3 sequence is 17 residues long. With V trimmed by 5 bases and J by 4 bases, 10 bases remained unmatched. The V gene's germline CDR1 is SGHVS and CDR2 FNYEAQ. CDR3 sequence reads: CASSPGTSGRDADTQYF. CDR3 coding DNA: TGTGCCAGCAGCCCAGGGACTAGCGGGCGGGACGCAGATACGCAGTATTTT. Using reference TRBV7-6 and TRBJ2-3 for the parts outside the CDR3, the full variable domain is GAGVSQSPRYKVTKRGQDVALRCDPISGHVSLYWYRQALGQGPEFLTYFNYEAQQDKSGLPNDRFSAERPEGSISTLTIQRTEQRDSAMYRCASSPGTSGRDADTQYFGPGTRLTVL.

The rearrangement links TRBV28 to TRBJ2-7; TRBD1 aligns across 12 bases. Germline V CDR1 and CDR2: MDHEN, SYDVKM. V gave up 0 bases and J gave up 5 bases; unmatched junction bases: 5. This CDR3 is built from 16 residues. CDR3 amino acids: CASSLWGQGALHEQYF. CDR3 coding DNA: TGTGCCAGCAGTTTATGGGGACAGGGGGCGCTCCACGAGCAGTACTTC.

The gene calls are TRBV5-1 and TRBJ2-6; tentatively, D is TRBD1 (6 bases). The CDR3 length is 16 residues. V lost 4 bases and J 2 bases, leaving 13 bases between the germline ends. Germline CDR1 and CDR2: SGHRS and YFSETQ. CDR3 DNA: TGCGCCAGCAGCGTGGCCGGGACACCTGGGGCCAACGTCCTGACTTTC. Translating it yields CASSVAGTPGANVLTF.

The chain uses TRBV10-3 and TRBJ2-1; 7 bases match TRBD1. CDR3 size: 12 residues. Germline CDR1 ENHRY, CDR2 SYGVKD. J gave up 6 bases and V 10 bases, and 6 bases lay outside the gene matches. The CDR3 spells CATKDRLNEQFF. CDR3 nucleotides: TGTGCCACGAAGGACAGGCTCAATGAGCAGTTCTTC.

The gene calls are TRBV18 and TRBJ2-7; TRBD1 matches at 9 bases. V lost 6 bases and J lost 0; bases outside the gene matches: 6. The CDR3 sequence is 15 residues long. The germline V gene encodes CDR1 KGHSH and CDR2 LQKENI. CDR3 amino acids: CASSLGQGPSYEQYF. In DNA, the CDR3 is TGTGCCAGCTCGTTGGGACAGGGTCCCTCCTACGAGCAGTACTTC.

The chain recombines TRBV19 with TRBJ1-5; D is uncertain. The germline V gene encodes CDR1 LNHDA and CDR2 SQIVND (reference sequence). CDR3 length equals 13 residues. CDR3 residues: CATDPKSNQPQHF. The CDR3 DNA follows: TGTGCTACGGACCCTAAGAGCAATCAGCCCCAGCATTTT.

The CDR3 DNA reads as TGTGCCAGCAGCCAGGGCTTTGGGACCCCGATTACCTACGAGCAGTACTTC. It specifies CASSQGFGTPITYEQYF. The chain has TRBV3-1 (or the pseudogene TRBV3-2) and TRBJ2-7; either TRBD1 or TRBD2 may supply D (5 bases each). The CDR3 consists of 17 residues. The V end was cut by 3 bases, the J end by 2 bases, with 20 bases between. Germline V gene data show CDR1 as LGHDT and CDR2 as YNNKEL (reference sequence).

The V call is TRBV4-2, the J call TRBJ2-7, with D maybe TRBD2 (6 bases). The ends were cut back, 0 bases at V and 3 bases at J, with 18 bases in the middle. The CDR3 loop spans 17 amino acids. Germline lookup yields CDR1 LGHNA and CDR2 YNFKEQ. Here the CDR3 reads CASSQESLAGTFYEQYF. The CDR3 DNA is TGTGCCAGCAGCCAAGAGAGCCTAGCAGGGACTTTCTACGAGCAGTACTTC.

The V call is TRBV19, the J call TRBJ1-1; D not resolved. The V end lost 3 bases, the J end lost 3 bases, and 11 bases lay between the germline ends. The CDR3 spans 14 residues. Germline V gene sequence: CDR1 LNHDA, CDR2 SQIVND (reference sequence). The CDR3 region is CASSIVSLDTEAFF. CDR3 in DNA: TGTGCCAGTAGTATCGTCAGTTTGGACACTGAAGCTTTCTTT.

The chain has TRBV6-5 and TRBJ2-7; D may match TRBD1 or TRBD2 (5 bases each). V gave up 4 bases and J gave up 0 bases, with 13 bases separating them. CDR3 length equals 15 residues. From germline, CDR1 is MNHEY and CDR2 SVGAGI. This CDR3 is CASSSGTVGSYEQYF. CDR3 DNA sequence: TGTGCCAGCAGTTCCGGGACCGTAGGCTCCTACGAGCAGTACTTC.

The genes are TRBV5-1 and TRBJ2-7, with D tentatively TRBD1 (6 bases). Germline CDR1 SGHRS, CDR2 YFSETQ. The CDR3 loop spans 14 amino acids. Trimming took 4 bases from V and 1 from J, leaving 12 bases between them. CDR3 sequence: CASSPSGQSYEQYF. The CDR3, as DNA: TGCGCCAGCAGCCCGTCAGGACAGTCCTACGAGCAGTACTTC. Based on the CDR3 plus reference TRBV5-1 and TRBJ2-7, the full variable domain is KAGVTQTPRYLIKTRGQQVTLSCSPISGHRSVSWYQQTPGQGLQFLFEYFSETQRNKGNFPGRFSGRQFSNSRSEMNVSTLELGDSALYLCASSPSGQSYEQYFGPGTRLTVT.

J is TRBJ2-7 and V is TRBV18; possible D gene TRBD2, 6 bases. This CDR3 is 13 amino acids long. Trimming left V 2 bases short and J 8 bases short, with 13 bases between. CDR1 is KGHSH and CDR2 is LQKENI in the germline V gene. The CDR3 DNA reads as TGTGCCAGCTCACCAGGCGGGATGAGCCAGCAGTACTTC. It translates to CASSPGGMSQQYF.

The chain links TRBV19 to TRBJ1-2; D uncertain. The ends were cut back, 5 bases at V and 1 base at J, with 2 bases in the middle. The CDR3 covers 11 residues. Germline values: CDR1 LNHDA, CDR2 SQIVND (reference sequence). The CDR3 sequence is CASSLNYGYTF. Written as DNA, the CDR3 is TGTGCCAGTAGTCTTAACTATGGCTACACCTTC.

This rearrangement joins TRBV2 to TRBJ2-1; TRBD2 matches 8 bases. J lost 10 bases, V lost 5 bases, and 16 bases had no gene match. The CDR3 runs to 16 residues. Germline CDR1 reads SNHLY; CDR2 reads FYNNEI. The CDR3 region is CASSTPGSGRSREQFF. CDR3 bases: TGTGCCAGCAGTACCCCGGGGAGCGGGAGATCACGGGAGCAGTTCTTC.

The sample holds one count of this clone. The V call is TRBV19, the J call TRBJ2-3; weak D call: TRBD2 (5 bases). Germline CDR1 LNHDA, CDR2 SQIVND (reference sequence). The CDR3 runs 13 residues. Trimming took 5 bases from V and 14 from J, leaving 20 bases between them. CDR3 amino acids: CASSPKDVRTWYF. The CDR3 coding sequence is TGTGCCAGTAGTCCCAAAGATGTCCGGACTTGGTATTTT.